This T cell receptor (beta chain) was recorded in a study of radiotherapy plus CTLA-4 blockade in lung cancer. Regarding the study as a whole: Some TCR clones had been derived from tumors. These clones expanded in peripheral blood after radiotherapy plus ipilimumab.

Measured with immunoSEQ multiplex PCR; TCRdb has only the in-frame clones, and not every one. The data show tens of thousands of clones, around 76% seen once. A note on this clone: Its specificity is not known.

The TCR sequence derives from a human donor with non-small cell lung cancer who had a partial response to radiotherapy plus ipilimumab. Some clones in this sample may be carry-over from other donors' samples. The sequencing used peripheral blood, collected from a patient treated with radiotherapy plus ipilimumab.

The CDR3 loop is CASRDPGPGYNEQFF. The CDR3 nucleotides are TGTGCCAGCAGAGACCCGGGTCCCGGGTACAATGAGCAGTTCTTC. The V and J genes are TRBV6-1 and TRBJ2-1; D not resolved. The length of the CDR3 is 15 residues. From germline, CDR1 is MNHNS and CDR2 SASEGT. Trimming shortened V by 6 bases and J by 4 bases, and 16 bases separated the two germline ends.